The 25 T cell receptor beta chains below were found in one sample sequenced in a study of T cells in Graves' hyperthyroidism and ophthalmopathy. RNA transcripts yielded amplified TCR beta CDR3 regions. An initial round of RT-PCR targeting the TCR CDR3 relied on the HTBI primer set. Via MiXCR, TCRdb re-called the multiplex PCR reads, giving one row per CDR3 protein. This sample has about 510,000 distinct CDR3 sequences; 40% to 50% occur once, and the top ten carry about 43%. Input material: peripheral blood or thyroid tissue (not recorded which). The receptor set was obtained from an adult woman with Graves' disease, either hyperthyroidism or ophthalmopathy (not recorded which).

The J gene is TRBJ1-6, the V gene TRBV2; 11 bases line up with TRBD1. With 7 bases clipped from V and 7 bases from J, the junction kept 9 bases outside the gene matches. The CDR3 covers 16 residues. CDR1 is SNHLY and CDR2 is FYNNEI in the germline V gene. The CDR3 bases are TGTGCCAGCAATTACCGGGACAGGGGGACAAATTCACCCCTCCACTTT. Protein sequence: CASNYRDRGTNSPLHF.

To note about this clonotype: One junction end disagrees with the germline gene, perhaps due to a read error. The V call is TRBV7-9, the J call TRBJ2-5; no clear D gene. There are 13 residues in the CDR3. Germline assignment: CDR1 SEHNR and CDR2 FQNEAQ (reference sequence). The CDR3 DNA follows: TGTGCCAGCAGATTAGGGTGGATGGAGACCCAGTACTTC. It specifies CASRLGWMETQYF.

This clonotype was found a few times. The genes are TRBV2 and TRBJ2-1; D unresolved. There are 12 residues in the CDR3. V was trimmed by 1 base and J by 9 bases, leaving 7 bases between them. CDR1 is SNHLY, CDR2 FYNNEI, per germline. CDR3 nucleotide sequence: TGTGCCAGCAGTGAAGACGTGCCTGAGCAGTTCTTC. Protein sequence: CASSEDVPEQFF.

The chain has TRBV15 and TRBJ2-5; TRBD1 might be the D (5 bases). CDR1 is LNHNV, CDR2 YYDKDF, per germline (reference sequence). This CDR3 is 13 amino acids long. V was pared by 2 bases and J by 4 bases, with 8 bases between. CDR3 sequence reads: CATSRQGRETQYF. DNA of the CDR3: TGTGCCACCAGCAGACAGGGAAGAGAGACCCAGTACTTC. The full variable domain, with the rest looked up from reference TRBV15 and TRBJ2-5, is DAMVIQNPRYQVTQFGKPVTLSCSQTLNHNVMYWYQQKSSQAPKLLFHYYDKDFNNEADTPDNFQSRRPNTSFCFLDIRSPGLGDTAMYLCATSRQGRETQYFGPGTRLLVL.

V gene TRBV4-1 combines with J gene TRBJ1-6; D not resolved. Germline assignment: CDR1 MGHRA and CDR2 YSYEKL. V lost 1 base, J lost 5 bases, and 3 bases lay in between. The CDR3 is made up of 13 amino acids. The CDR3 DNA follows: TGCGCCAGCAGCCAAGCAGATAATTCACCCCTCCACTTT. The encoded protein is CASSQADNSPLHF.

CDR3 nucleotide sequence: TGCGCCAGCAGCCAAGGACGGCAGGCGGGCTACACCTTC. Residues: CASSQGRQAGYTF. The V and J genes are TRBV4-1 and TRBJ1-2, with unresolved D. This CDR3 has 13 residues. V lost 1 base and J lost 8, with 11 bases in between. Germline loops: CDR1 MGHRA, CDR2 YSYEKL.

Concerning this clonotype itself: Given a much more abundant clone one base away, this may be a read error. The CDR3 protein is CAGSFLYRGNTEAFF. The CDR3 DNA reads as TGTGCCGGCAGCTTCCTGTACAGGGGGAACACTGAAGCTTTCTTT. This rearrangement joins TRBV7-2 to TRBJ1-1, with 7 positions matching TRBD1. This CDR3 region has 15 residues. Germline V gene sequence: CDR1 SGHTA, CDR2 FQGNSA.

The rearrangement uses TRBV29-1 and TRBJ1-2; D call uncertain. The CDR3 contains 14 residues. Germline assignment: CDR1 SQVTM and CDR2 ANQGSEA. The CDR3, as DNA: TGCAGTGCTAGAGATCTCAGGACCGCCTATGGCTACACCTTC. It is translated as CSARDLRTAYGYTF.

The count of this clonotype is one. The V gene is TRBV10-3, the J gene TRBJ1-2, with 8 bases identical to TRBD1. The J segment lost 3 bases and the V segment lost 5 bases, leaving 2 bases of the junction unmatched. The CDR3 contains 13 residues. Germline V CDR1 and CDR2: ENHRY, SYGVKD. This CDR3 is CAISTGGDYGYTF. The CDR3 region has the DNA TGTGCCATCAGTACAGGGGGAGACTATGGCTACACCTTC.

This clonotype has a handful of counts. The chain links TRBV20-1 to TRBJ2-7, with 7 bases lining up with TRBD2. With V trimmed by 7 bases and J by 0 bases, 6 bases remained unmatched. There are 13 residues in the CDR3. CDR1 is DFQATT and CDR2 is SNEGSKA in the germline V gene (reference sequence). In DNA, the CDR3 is TGCAGTGGGGAGGGTCTTCACTCCTACGAGCAGTACTTC. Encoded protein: CSGEGLHSYEQYF.

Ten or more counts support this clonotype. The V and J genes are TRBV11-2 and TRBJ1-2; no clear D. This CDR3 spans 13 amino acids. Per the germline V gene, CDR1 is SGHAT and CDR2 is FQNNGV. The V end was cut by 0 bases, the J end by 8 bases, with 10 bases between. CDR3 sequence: CASSLEPSGGYTF. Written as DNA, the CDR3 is TGTGCCAGCAGCTTAGAGCCTTCGGGGGGCTACACCTTC.

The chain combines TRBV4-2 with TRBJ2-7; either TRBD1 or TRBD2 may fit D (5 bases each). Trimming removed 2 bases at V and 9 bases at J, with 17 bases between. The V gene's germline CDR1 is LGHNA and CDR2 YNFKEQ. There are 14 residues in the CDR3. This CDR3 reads CASSQNRDPRVQYF. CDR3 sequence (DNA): TGTGCCAGCAGCCAAAATCGGGACCCCCGGGTGCAGTACTTC.

Here the CDR3 reads CASSLAARGYDGYTF. The DNA for the CDR3 is TGTGCCAGCAGCTTAGCGGCCAGGGGGTATGATGGCTACACCTTC. V and J are TRBV7-2 and TRBJ1-2, with 7 bases matching TRBD1. Germline CDR1 is SGHTA and CDR2 is FQGNSA. This CDR3 spans 15 amino acids. V shed 0 bases and J 6 bases; nucleotides not matched to a gene: 7.

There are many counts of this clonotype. For the CDR3, the DNA is TGTGCCAGCAGCCCGGATCAAACGGGGGGCCCTCCAAGCACCATATATTTT. Its protein product is CASSPDQTGGPPSTIYF. The chain employs TRBV7-6 and TRBJ1-3, with D possibly being TRBD1 (6 bases). From germline, CDR1 is SGHVS and CDR2 FNYEAQ. V shed 5 bases and J shed 9 bases, with 26 bases lying between them. The CDR3 is 17 amino acids.

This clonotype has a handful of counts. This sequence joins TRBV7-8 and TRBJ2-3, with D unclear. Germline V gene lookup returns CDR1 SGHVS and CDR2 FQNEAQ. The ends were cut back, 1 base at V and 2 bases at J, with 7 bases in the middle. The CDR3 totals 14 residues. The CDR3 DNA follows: TGTGCCAGCAGCTTAGGCGGCGACACAGATACGCAGTATTTT. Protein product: CASSLGGDTDTQYF.

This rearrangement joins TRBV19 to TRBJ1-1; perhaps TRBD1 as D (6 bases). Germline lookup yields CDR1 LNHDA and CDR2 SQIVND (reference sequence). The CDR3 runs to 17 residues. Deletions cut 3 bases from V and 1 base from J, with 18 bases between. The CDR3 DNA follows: TGTGCCAGTAGTATCCTAAGACCAGGGGACCGGAACACTGAAGCTTTCTTT. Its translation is CASSILRPGDRNTEAFF.

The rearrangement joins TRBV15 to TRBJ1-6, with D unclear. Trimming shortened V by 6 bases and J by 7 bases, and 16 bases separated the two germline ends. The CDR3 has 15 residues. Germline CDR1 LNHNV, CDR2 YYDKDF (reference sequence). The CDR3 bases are TGTGCCACCAGGCTAGGCGGAGCCCCGAATTCACCCCTCCACTTT. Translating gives CATRLGGAPNSPLHF.

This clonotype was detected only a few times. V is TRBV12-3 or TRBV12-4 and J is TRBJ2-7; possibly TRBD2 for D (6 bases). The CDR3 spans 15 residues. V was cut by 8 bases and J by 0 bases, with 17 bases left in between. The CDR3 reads CASSVLGGNSYEQYF. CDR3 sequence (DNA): TGTGCCAGCTCCGTCCTAGGCGGGAACTCCTACGAGCAGTACTTC.

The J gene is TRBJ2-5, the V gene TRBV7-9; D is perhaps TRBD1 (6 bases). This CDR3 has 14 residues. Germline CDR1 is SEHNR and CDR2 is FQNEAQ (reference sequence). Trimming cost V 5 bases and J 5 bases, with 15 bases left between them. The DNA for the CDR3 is TGTGCCAGCAGCCACCGGGACACCTCGGAGACCCAGTACTTC. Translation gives CASSHRDTSETQYF. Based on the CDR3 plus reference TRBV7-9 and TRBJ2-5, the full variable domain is DTGVSQNPRHKITKRGQNVTFRCDPISEHNRLYWYRQTLGQGPEFLTYFQNEAQLEKSRLLSDRFSAERPKGSFSTLEIQRTEQGDSAMYLCASSHRDTSETQYFGPGTRLLVL.

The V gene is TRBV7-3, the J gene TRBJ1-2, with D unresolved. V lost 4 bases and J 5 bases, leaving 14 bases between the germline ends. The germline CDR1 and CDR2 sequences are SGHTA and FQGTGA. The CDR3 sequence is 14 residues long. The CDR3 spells CASSSHSGGYGYTF. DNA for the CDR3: TGTGCCAGCAGCTCCCACTCGGGAGGATATGGCTACACCTTC.

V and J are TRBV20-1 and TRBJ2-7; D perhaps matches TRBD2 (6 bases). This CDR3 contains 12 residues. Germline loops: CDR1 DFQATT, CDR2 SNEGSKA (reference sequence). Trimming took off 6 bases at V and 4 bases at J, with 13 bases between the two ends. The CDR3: CSAPSVIYEQYF. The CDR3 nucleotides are TGCAGTGCCCCTAGCGTTATTTACGAGCAGTACTTC.

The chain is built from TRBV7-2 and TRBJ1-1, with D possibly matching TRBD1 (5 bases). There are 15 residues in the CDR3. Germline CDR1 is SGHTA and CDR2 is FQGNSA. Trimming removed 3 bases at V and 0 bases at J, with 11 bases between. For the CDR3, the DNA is TGTGCCAGCAGCTTTTGGGGCAATATGAACACTGAAGCTTTCTTT. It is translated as CASSFWGNMNTEAFF.

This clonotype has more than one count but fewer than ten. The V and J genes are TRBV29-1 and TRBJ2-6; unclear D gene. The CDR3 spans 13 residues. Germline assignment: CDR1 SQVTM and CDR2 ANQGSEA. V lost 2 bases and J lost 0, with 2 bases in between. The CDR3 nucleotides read TGCAGCGTTGAATTCTCTGGGGCCAACGTCCTGACTTTC. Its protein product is CSVEFSGANVLTF.

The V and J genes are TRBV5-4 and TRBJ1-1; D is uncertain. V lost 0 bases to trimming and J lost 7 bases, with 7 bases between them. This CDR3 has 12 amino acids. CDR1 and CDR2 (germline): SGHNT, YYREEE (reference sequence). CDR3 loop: CASSLESDEAFF. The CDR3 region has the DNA TGTGCCAGCAGCTTGGAATCAGATGAAGCTTTCTTT.

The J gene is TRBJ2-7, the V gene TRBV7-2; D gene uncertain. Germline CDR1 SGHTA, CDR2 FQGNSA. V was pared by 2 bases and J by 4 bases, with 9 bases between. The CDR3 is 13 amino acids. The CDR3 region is CASSLLARYEQYF. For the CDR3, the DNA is TGTGCCAGCAGCTTACTGGCTAGGTACGAGCAGTACTTC.